Presented here are 30 T cell receptor beta chains from one specimen sequenced in a study of blood T cells in healthy people across ages (dated by TCRdb to between 2014 and 2016). Preparation of the library involved 5' RACE. TCRdb names Illumina HiSeq 2500 as the instrument used. A second PCR of roughly 7 to 11 cycles was performed with a sample-barcoded 5' primer and a J-beta primer mix. TCRdb reworked the public reads: Q25 trimming with fastp, MiXCR clone assembly, productive beta chains retained. Entries that share a CDR3 protein sequence are merged under the most common genes and DNA. For this sample the table gives approximately 490,000 distinct CDR3 sequences, of which less than 25% were detected only once. Roughly 9% of the sample lies in the top ten. Separately, the same data were catalogued under a study of T cells of mothers and their children.

The sample comprised blood. These receptors all come from a boy younger than 18 in good health.

The V and J genes are TRBV3-1 and TRBJ2-5; no clear D. V gave up 6 bases and J gave up 5 bases, with 13 bases separating them. This CDR3 has 13 amino acids. CDR1 is LGHDT and CDR2 is YNNKEL in the germline V gene (reference sequence). The CDR3 loop is CASSHLSRETQYF. The DNA for the CDR3 is TGTGCCAGCAGTCATTTATCCCGGGAGACCCAGTACTTC.

This clonotype was seen a handful of times. The gene calls are TRBV4-1 and TRBJ1-6; D remains ambiguous. The ends were cut back, 3 bases at V and 7 bases at J, with 10 bases in the middle. The CDR3 is made up of 14 amino acids. The germline CDR1 and CDR2 sequences are MGHRA and YSYEKL. The CDR3 DNA follows: TGCGCCAGCAGCCAGGGAGTATCCAATTCACCCCTCCACTTT. It yields the protein CASSQGVSNSPLHF.

This rearrangement joins TRBV5-1 to TRBJ2-3; D is perhaps TRBD2 (6 bases). The CDR3 is 14 amino acids. CDR1 SGHRS and CDR2 YFSETQ come from the germline V gene. V dropped 0 bases and J dropped 5 bases, with 10 bases sitting between them. The DNA for the CDR3 is TGCGCCAGCAGCTTGGCGCGGGGAGGAGATACGCAGTATTTT. It encodes CASSLARGGDTQYF.

This clonotype appeared a few times. The chain recombines TRBV6-2 or TRBV6-3 with TRBJ2-5; TRBD1 might be the D (5 bases). TRBJ2-7 explains the end of the DNA better; the J call may be wrong. Germline loops: CDR1 MNHEY, CDR2 SVGEGT. The CDR3 runs to 14 residues. For the CDR3, the DNA is TGTGCCAGCAGTTACGACGACAGACCCTACGAGCAGTACTTC. Protein sequence: CASSYDDRPYEQYF.

Only a few counts were recorded for this clonotype. The genes are TRBV4-1 and TRBJ2-1; TRBD1 matches 7 bases. V lost 1 base, J lost 5 bases, and 8 bases stayed unmatched. This CDR3 region has 16 residues. CDR1 is MGHRA and CDR2 is YSYEKL in the germline V gene. The CDR3: CASSQAVIGGHNEQFF. DNA for the CDR3: TGCGCCAGCAGCCAAGCGGTAATAGGGGGCCACAATGAGCAGTTCTTC.

This clonotype showed up just a few times. The V gene is TRBV5-6, the J gene TRBJ2-5; tentatively, D is TRBD1 (6 bases). The germline gives CDR1 SGHDT, CDR2 YYEEEE. This CDR3 is built from 13 residues. V was cut by 8 bases and J by 3 bases, with 14 bases left in between. CDR3 sequence reads: CASNTGYEETQYF. DNA of the CDR3: TGTGCCAGTAATACAGGGTACGAAGAGACCCAGTACTTC.

This clonotype occurred once. The gene calls are TRBV19 and TRBJ2-5; the D is unclear. Germline V gives CDR1 LNHDA, CDR2 SQIVND (reference sequence). This CDR3 is built from 13 residues. The V end was cut by 3 bases, the J end by 1 base, with 6 bases between. CDR3 in amino acids: CASSMLSQETQYF. CDR3 in DNA: TGTGCCAGTAGTATGCTTTCCCAAGAGACCCAGTACTTC. The variable domain in full, with the rest retrieved from reference TRBV19 and TRBJ2-5, is DGGITQSPKYLFRKEGQNVTLSCEQNLNHDAMYWYRQDPGQGLRLIYYSQIVNDFQKGDIAEGYSVSREKKESFPLTVTSAQKNPTAFYLCASSMLSQETQYFGPGTRLLVL.

The V gene is TRBV7-2, the J gene TRBJ2-2; D is possibly TRBD1 or TRBD2 (5 bases each). The length of the CDR3 is 15 residues. Trimming pared 10 bases from V and 0 bases from J, leaving 15 bases between. Germline V gene data show CDR1 as SGHTA and CDR2 as FQGNSA. CDR3 nucleotides: TGTGCCACCGGGGACCGCCCTCCGAACACCGGGGAGCTGTTTTTT. This codes for CATGDRPPNTGELFF.

This clonotype has just a few counts. The V call is TRBV29-1, the J call TRBJ2-1; a weak D match, TRBD1 (7 bases). The DNA end favors TRBJ2-7, so the J call may be wrong. The CDR3 has 16 amino acids. Germline V gene lookup returns CDR1 SQVTM and CDR2 ANQGSEA. The CDR3 spells CSVGADLYRGGYEQYF. CDR3 sequence (DNA): TGCAGCGTTGGGGCCGACTTATACAGGGGAGGCTACGAGCAGTACTTC.

About this clonotype itself: An end of the junction does not agree with germline; a read error may underlie this. The chain combines TRBV27 with TRBJ2-5; 7 bases are a match to TRBD1. Germline V gene lookup returns CDR1 MNHEY and CDR2 SMNVEV (reference sequence). The CDR3 consists of 14 residues. CDR3 loop: CAISLAQGFGEQYF. The CDR3 DNA sequence: TGTGCCATCAGTTTAGCACAGGGGTTCGGTGAGCAGTACTTC.

V and J are TRBV12-3 or TRBV12-4 and TRBJ1-5; D is possibly TRBD1 (5 bases). V was shortened by 6 bases and J by 4 bases, with 13 bases between the two germline ends. The CDR3 is made up of 14 amino acids. This CDR3 reads CASSYVGGNQPQHF. CDR3 DNA sequence: TGTGCCAGCAGCTACGTCGGGGGAAATCAGCCCCAGCATTTT.

This clonotype has at least ten counts. The chain joins TRBV4-2 to TRBJ2-7; 8 bases are a match to TRBD1. V gave up 2 bases and J gave up 5 bases; unmatched junction bases: 8. CDR3 length: 15 amino acids. Germline CDR1 reads LGHNA; CDR2 reads YNFKEQ. The CDR3 DNA sequence: TGTGCCAGCAGCCAACCAGGGGGCGCGGTGAACGAGCAGTACTTC. Translated, it gives CASSQPGGAVNEQYF.

This clonotype was seen only a few times. The rearrangement links TRBV7-3 to TRBJ2-5, with TRBD2 matching over 13 bases. CDR3 length: 15 amino acids. Germline V gene lookup returns CDR1 SGHTA and CDR2 FQGTGA. V trimming: 3 bases; J trimming: 5 bases; junction bases outside the gene matches: 3. CDR3 sequence reads: CASSFGTSGTETQYF. The CDR3 region has the DNA TGTGCCAGCAGCTTCGGGACTAGCGGGACCGAGACCCAGTACTTC.

This clonotype was counted many times. The chain carries TRBV7-2 and TRBJ2-4; D not resolved. CDR3 size: 14 residues. V lost 5 bases and J lost 12, with 20 bases in between. Germline V CDR1 and CDR2: SGHTA, FQGNSA. CDR3 amino acids: CASSQKYAPFSQYF. The DNA of the CDR3 is TGTGCCAGCAGCCAGAAGTATGCCCCTTTTTCTCAGTACTTC.

This clonotype has only a few counts. V gene TRBV4-3 combines with J gene TRBJ2-6, with D perhaps TRBD2 (5 bases). Germline assignment: CDR1 LGHNA and CDR2 YSLEER. This CDR3 contains 13 residues. V was shortened by 0 bases and J by 12 bases, with 9 bases between the two germline ends. Here the CDR3 reads CASSQEDRGVLTF. CDR3 DNA: TGCGCCAGCAGCCAAGAGGATCGGGGCGTCCTGACTTTC.

The chain couples TRBV19 to TRBJ2-3; D possibly matches TRBD1 or TRBD2 (5 bases each). CDR3 length: 14 residues. The V and J ends lost 1 base and 2 bases respectively, with 7 bases between them. Per the germline V gene, CDR1 is LNHDA and CDR2 is SQIVND (reference sequence). This CDR3 is CASSIAGTTDTQYF. CDR3 bases: TGTGCCAGTAGTATAGCCGGGACCACAGATACGCAGTATTTT.

This clonotype has a count of ten or more. This rearrangement joins TRBV7-8 to TRBJ2-7; TRBD1 matches 9 bases. The CDR3 runs 14 residues. In germline, CDR1 is SGHVS, CDR2 FQNEAQ. Trimming removed 3 bases from V and 5 bases from J; junction bases left unmatched: 5. The CDR3 is CASSLGQGGNEQYF. The CDR3, as DNA: TGTGCCAGCAGCTTGGGACAGGGTGGTAACGAGCAGTACTTC.

The V call is TRBV20-1, the J call TRBJ1-3; possible D gene TRBD1, 5 bases. V was cut by 1 base and J by 0 bases, with 22 bases left in between. The CDR3 has 19 residues. Per germline, CDR1 DFQATT and CDR2 SNEGSKA (reference sequence). This CDR3 is CSARVPGTSPPYSGNTIYF. CDR3 bases: TGCAGTGCTAGAGTTCCCGGGACCTCGCCCCCGTACTCTGGAAACACCATATATTTT.

This chain joins TRBV29-1 and TRBJ2-1; 10 nucleotides agree with TRBD2. Germline lookup yields CDR1 SQVTM and CDR2 ANQGSEA. V was clipped by 7 bases and J by 6 bases; unmatched bases: 12. This CDR3 region has 15 residues. In DNA, the CDR3 is TGCAGCGCCCGATTAGCGGGGGGCCGTGGCAATGAGCAGTTCTTC. This translates into CSARLAGGRGNEQFF.

The J gene is TRBJ2-1, the V gene TRBV13, with a possible D match to TRBD1 (5 bases). Trimming left V 2 bases short and J 7 bases short, with 15 bases between. The CDR3 has 15 amino acids. Germline V gene data show CDR1 as PRHDT and CDR2 as FYEKMQ (reference sequence). CDR3 bases: TGTGCCAGCAGCTTATTCCAGGGTGGGGATAATGAGCAGTTCTTC. Encoded protein: CASSLFQGGDNEQFF.

This clonotype was counted only a few times. CDR3 nucleotides: TGTGCCAGCAGGGGCGGGAGGGCCTCAGGTACGCAGTATTTT. Protein sequence: CASRGGRASGTQYF. The V call is TRBV28, the J call TRBJ2-3; 9 bases line up with TRBD2. Germline V gene data show CDR1 as MDHEN and CDR2 as SYDVKM. The junction had 9 bases not matched to a gene; V was cut back by 6 bases and J by 8 bases. This CDR3 spans 14 amino acids.

The chain combines TRBV2 with TRBJ2-2; 8 bases line up with TRBD2. The germline V gene encodes CDR1 SNHLY and CDR2 FYNNEI. J was trimmed by 2 bases and V by 7 bases; bases with no gene match: 12. This CDR3 has 17 amino acids. In nucleotides, the CDR3 is TGTGCCAGCATGGGTAGTTCCGGACTAGCAAACACCGGGGAGCTGTTTTTT. Translated, it gives CASMGSSGLANTGELFF.

This chain connects TRBV12-3 or TRBV12-4 to TRBJ1-2, with unresolved D. V shed 6 bases and J shed 8 bases, with 22 bases lying between them. The CDR3 extends over 15 amino acids. CDR3 residues: CASRPEAGSWAGYTF. The DNA of the CDR3 is TGTGCCAGCAGGCCGGAGGCAGGCTCGTGGGCCGGCTACACCTTC.

Only a few counts were recorded for this clonotype. The chain uses TRBV9 and TRBJ1-2, with 8 nucleotides matching TRBD1. The germline gives CDR1 SGDLS, CDR2 YYNGEE. The V segment lost 3 bases and the J segment 4 bases; nucleotides outside the gene matches: 11. The CDR3 length is 16 residues. CDR3 sequence reads: CASSARGTGTSYGYTF. CDR3 in DNA: TGTGCCAGCAGCGCACGTGGGACAGGAACTTCCTATGGCTACACCTTC.

A remark on this clonotype: At one end the junction does not follow the germline gene, possibly because of a read error. The rearrangement joins TRBV6-5 to TRBJ2-1, with 9 bases fitting TRBD2. The germline gives CDR1 MNHEY, CDR2 SVGAGI. The CDR3 consists of 18 residues. The CDR3 nucleotides are TGTGCCAGCAGTGACTCGTTCCTTAGCGGGGGATCCTACAATGAGCAGTTCTTC. It yields the protein CASSDSFLSGGSYNEQFF.

The chain is built from TRBV12-3 or TRBV12-4 and TRBJ1-5; the match to TRBD1 covers 8 bases. V lost 4 bases, J lost 4 bases, and 6 bases stayed unmatched. The CDR3 has 15 residues. CDR3 in amino acids: CASSWTGTLNQPQHF. CDR3 nucleotides: TGTGCCAGCAGTTGGACAGGGACCCTGAATCAGCCCCAGCATTTT.

This clonotype came up a few times. CDR3 in amino acids: CASSPAGSRSYNEQFF. The CDR3 nucleotides read TGTGCCAGCAGCCCGGCGGGCTCTAGGTCCTACAATGAGCAGTTCTTC. This chain links TRBV5-8 with TRBJ2-1; D is perhaps TRBD2 (5 bases). Trimming stripped 4 bases from V and 1 base from J, with 15 bases between. The CDR3 loop spans 16 amino acids. The V gene's germline CDR1 is SGHTS and CDR2 YDEGEE.

This chain connects TRBV20-1 to TRBJ1-1; TRBD1 is a possible D gene (5 bases). Trimming took 3 bases from V and 4 from J, leaving 24 bases between them. The CDR3 sequence is 17 residues long. Germline CDR1 reads DFQATT; CDR2 reads SNEGSKA (reference sequence). CDR3 amino acids: CSASDIQGGLRSTEAFF. CDR3 coding DNA: TGCAGTGCTAGTGATATCCAGGGCGGGCTAAGAAGCACTGAAGCTTTCTTT.

On this clonotype: The junction does not match germline at one end; this may be a read error. V gene TRBV18 combines with J gene TRBJ1-2; D not resolved. Germline values: CDR1 KGHSH, CDR2 LQKENI. The CDR3 contains 13 residues. DNA for the CDR3: TGTGCCAGCCCACCAGGCGGAGACTATGGCTACACCTTC. Amino acid sequence: CASPPGGDYGYTF.

This sequence joins TRBV7-2 and TRBJ1-4; 8 bases line up with TRBD1. This CDR3 comprises 15 residues. CDR1 is SGHTA and CDR2 is FQGNSA in the germline V gene. V was clipped by 6 bases and J by 3 bases; unmatched bases: 6. The CDR3 is CASSGQGRPNEKLFF. DNA for the CDR3: TGTGCCAGCAGTGGACAGGGAAGGCCTAATGAAAAACTGTTTTTT.